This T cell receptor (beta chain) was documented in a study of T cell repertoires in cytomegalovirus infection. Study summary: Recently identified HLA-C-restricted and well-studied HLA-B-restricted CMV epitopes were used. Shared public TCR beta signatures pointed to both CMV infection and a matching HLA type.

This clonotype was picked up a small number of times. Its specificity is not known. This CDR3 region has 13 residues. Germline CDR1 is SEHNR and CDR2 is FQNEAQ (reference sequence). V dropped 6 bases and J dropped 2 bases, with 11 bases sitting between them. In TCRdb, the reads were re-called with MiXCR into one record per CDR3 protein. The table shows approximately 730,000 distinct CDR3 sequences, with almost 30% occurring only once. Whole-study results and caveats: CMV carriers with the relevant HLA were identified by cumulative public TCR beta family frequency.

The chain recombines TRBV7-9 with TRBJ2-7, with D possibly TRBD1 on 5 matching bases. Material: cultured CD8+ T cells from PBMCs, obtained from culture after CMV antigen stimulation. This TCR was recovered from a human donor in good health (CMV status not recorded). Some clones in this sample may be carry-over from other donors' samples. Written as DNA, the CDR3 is TGTGCCAGCAGACCAGACAGCACCTACGAGCAGTACTTC. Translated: CASRPDSTYEQYF.